One and the same sample provided the 7 T cell receptor beta chains below, sequenced in a study of blood T cells in healthy people across ages. For the second PCR, which ran for about 6 to 11 cycles, a sample-barcoded 5' primer and a J-beta primer mix were used. MiXCR was run by TCRdb on the 5' RACE reads, yielding one entry per CDR3 protein. This table holds roughly 700,000 distinct CDR3 sequences, roughly 25% found once. This sample also appeared in a second study, on T cells of mothers and their children.

Input material: blood. The receptors here all came from a boy between 10 and 17 years old in good health.

The count of this clonotype is one. A read error may explain this, as a much larger clone is one base away. This chain connects TRBV11-1 to TRBJ2-7; TRBD1 might be the D (5 bases). The V and J ends lost 5 bases and 2 bases respectively, with 10 bases between them. The length of the CDR3 is 13 residues. Germline V gene lookup returns CDR1 SGHAT and CDR2 FQDESV (reference sequence). In DNA, the CDR3 is TGTGCCAGCAGCCCAGGGTTCCCCTACGAGCAGTACTTC. Its translation is CASSPGFPYEQYF.

The V and J genes are TRBV5-6 and TRBJ2-6; D remains unclear. V lost 3 bases to trimming and J lost 6 bases, with 13 bases between them. CDR3 length equals 15 residues. CDR1 is SGHDT, CDR2 YYEEEE, per germline. The CDR3: CASSSRLWEANVLTF. As DNA, the CDR3 is TGTGCCAGCAGCTCACGATTATGGGAGGCCAACGTCCTGACTTTC.

This chain links TRBV6-2 or TRBV6-3 with TRBJ1-1, with D hard to call. Germline CDR1 reads MNHEY; CDR2 reads SVGEGT. Trimming shortened V by 6 bases and J by 1 base, and 12 bases separated the two germline ends. This CDR3 comprises 14 residues. For the CDR3, the DNA is TGTGCCAGCAGGGGAACGGTGTGGAACACTGAAGCTTTCTTT. This codes for CASRGTVWNTEAFF.

The V gene is TRBV2, the J gene TRBJ1-4, with D unclear. This CDR3 spans 13 amino acids. V lost 2 bases and J lost 7, with 8 bases in between. From germline, CDR1 is SNHLY and CDR2 FYNNEI. The CDR3 spells CASSELGPEKLFF. CDR3 in DNA: TGTGCCAGCAGTGAACTTGGCCCTGAAAAACTGTTTTTT.

A few counts support this clonotype. This chain joins TRBV28 and TRBJ2-2, with TRBD2 matching over 7 bases. Germline V gene data show CDR1 as MDHEN and CDR2 as SYDVKM. With V trimmed by 4 bases and J by 7 bases, 21 bases remained unmatched. CDR3 length: 19 residues. The CDR3 is CASSSRTGGSFRMGGELFF. For the CDR3, the DNA is TGTGCCAGCAGTTCTCGGACTGGCGGGAGCTTTAGAATGGGCGGGGAGCTGTTTTTT.

CDR3 amino acids: CASSPAEGFSSGNTIYF. CDR3 nucleotide sequence: TGTGCCAGCAGTCCCGCCGAGGGGTTCAGCTCTGGAAACACCATATATTTT. The rearrangement uses TRBV12-3 or TRBV12-4 and TRBJ1-3, with a tentative D call TRBD1 (5 bases). The CDR3 has 17 amino acids. The V end lost 5 bases, the J end lost 0 bases, and 17 bases lay between the germline ends.

The V call is TRBV5-1, the J call TRBJ2-5; 11 bases are shared with TRBD2. V dropped 1 base and J dropped 5; count of bases not matched to a gene: 13. Germline CDR1 is SGHRS and CDR2 is YFSETQ. This CDR3 has 18 residues. CDR3 coding DNA: TGCGCCAGCAGCTTGACTAGCGGGGGACCTCGGTACGCGGAGACCCAGTACTTC. Translation gives CASSLTSGGPRYAETQYF.